The 14 T cell receptor beta chains below come from one sample, sequenced in a study of T cell responses to AZD1222 COVID-19 vaccine. Repertoires were generated with immunoSEQ multiplex PCR, while TCRdb's copy carries only in-frame clones and drops some. Found here are 150,000 to 160,000 clones, roughly 90% of them singletons; the top ten hold approximately 17%. The material sequenced was peripheral blood, taken on day 0 of AZD1222 vaccination. The receptors were sampled from an adult in good health.

The genes are TRBV7-9 and TRBJ2-5; D possibly uses TRBD1 or TRBD2 (5 bases each). CDR3 size: 15 residues. Trimming took 5 bases from V and 4 from J, leaving 17 bases between them. From germline, CDR1 is SEHNR and CDR2 FQNEAQ (reference sequence). The CDR3 loop reads CASSPRPGTGETQYF. DNA of the CDR3: TGTGCCAGCAGCCCACGACCGGGAACAGGAGAGACCCAGTACTTC.

The V and J genes are TRBV10-3 and TRBJ1-4, with 9 bases lining up with TRBD1. The V and J ends lost 5 bases and 1 base, in that order; junction bases with no gene match: 5. Germline V CDR1 and CDR2: ENHRY, SYGVKD. The CDR3 consists of 16 residues. The CDR3 region is CAISYRGPGTNEKLFF. The CDR3 DNA reads TGTGCCATCAGTTACAGGGGGCCGGGAACTAATGAAAAACTGTTTTTT.

V and J are TRBV19 and TRBJ2-7, with D possibly matching TRBD2 (6 bases). Germline loops: CDR1 LNHDA, CDR2 SQIVND (reference sequence). This CDR3 region has 15 residues. V shed 5 bases and J shed 0 bases, with 14 bases lying between them. The CDR3 DNA is TGTGCCAGTAGTCCTGGAGGGGACTTCTCCTACGAGCAGTACTTC. It is translated as CASSPGGDFSYEQYF.

This chain connects TRBV28 to TRBJ2-7; 7 bases line up with TRBD2. The CDR3 length is 13 residues. CDR1 is MDHEN and CDR2 is SYDVKM in the germline V gene. V trimming: 3 bases; J trimming: 5 bases; junction bases outside the gene matches: 4. The CDR3 bases are TGTGCCAGCAGTTTCCGACTAGCTGACGAGCAGTACTTC. The encoded protein is CASSFRLADEQYF. Full variable domain (remainder filled in from reference TRBV28 and TRBJ2-7): DVKVTQSSRYLVKRTGEKVFLECVQDMDHENMFWYRQDPGLGLRLIYFSYDVKMKEKGDIPEGYSVSREKKERFSLILESASTNQTSMYLCASSFRLADEQYFGPGTRLTVT.

The chain has TRBV12-3 or TRBV12-4 and TRBJ2-3; D remains unclear. The CDR3 totals 12 residues. The V and J ends lost 3 bases and 6 bases respectively, with 7 bases between them. This CDR3 is CASSFVTDTQYF. CDR3 in DNA: TGTGCCAGCAGTTTTGTCACTGATACGCAGTATTTT.

This chain connects TRBV19 to TRBJ2-1; TRBD1 is a possible D gene (6 bases). CDR1 and CDR2 from the germline V gene are LNHDA and SQIVND (reference sequence). There are 14 residues in the CDR3. V was pared by 7 bases and J by 1 base, with 11 bases between. The CDR3 nucleotides read TGTGCCAGTAACCCAAGGGGGTCCTACAATGAGCAGTTCTTC. The encoded protein is CASNPRGSYNEQFF. The full variable domain, completed using reference TRBV19 and TRBJ2-1, is DGGITQSPKYLFRKEGQNVTLSCEQNLNHDAMYWYRQDPGQGLRLIYYSQIVNDFQKGDIAEGYSVSREKKESFPLTVTSAQKNPTAFYLCASNPRGSYNEQFFGPGTRLTVL.

V gene TRBV20-1 combines with J gene TRBJ1-2; D might be TRBD1 (6 bases). V lost 3 bases to trimming and J lost 5 bases, with 13 bases between them. Germline loops: CDR1 DFQATT, CDR2 SNEGSKA (reference sequence). The CDR3 runs to 13 residues. The CDR3 DNA is TGCAGTGCTAGTGCCATACAGGGATATGGCTACACCTTC. This encodes CSASAIQGYGYTF.

The chain combines TRBV7-2 with TRBJ1-6; D is ambiguous. CDR3 size: 16 residues. V gave up 5 bases and J gave up 6 bases, with 17 bases separating them. Germline CDR1 SGHTA, CDR2 FQGNSA. CDR3 protein: CASSLSRGRVNSPLHF. CDR3 sequence (DNA): TGTGCCAGCAGCCTATCCCGAGGACGGGTTAATTCACCCCTCCACTTT.

The genes are TRBV5-3 and TRBJ2-3; unclear D gene. TRBV5-3 is an ORF for which the function is uncertain. The CDR3 runs 12 residues. V was pared by 0 bases and J by 6 bases, with 5 bases between. In DNA, the CDR3 is TGTGCCAGAAGCTTGGGGACGGATACGCAGTATTTT. It specifies CARSLGTDTQYF.

The chain recombines TRBV2 with TRBJ1-1, with 8 bases identical to TRBD1. The CDR3 runs 13 residues. Per germline, CDR1 SNHLY and CDR2 FYNNEI. Trimming cost V 5 bases and J 6 bases; bases outside gene matches: 5. CDR3 bases: TGTGCCAGCAGTACCGACAGGGGTTCTGAAGCTTTCTTT. Amino acids: CASSTDRGSEAFF.

The rearrangement uses TRBV28 and TRBJ1-1, with D tentatively TRBD1 (5 bases). The V end was cut by 7 bases, the J end by 0 bases, with 15 bases between. CDR3 length: 15 amino acids. Germline assignment: CDR1 MDHEN and CDR2 SYDVKM. The CDR3 region is CASILGGALNTEAFF. DNA for the CDR3: TGTGCCAGCATCCTAGGCGGGGCCTTGAACACTGAAGCTTTCTTT.

The chain couples TRBV19 to TRBJ1-1; D is uncertain. Trimming pared 5 bases from V and 0 bases from J, leaving 13 bases between. Germline V gives CDR1 LNHDA, CDR2 SQIVND (reference sequence). The CDR3 extends over 15 amino acids. For the CDR3, the DNA is TGTGCCAGTAGTCCTCGTGGAGGGTTGAACACTGAAGCTTTCTTT. Protein: CASSPRGGLNTEAFF.

The chain uses TRBV5-6 and TRBJ1-2; D gene uncertain. CDR3 length equals 12 residues. Germline-derived CDR1 and CDR2 are SGHDT and YYEEEE. V was pared by 1 base and J by 4 bases, with 5 bases between. DNA for the CDR3: TGTGCCAGCAGCTTGAGGGCCTATGGCTACACCTTC. This gives the protein CASSLRAYGYTF. Using reference TRBV5-6 and TRBJ1-2 for the parts outside the CDR3, the full variable domain is DAGVTQSPTHLIKTRGQQVTLRCSPKSGHDTVSWYQQALGQGPQFIFQYYEEEERQRGNFPDRFSGHQFPNYSSELNVNALLLGDSALYLCASSLRAYGYTFGSGTRLTVV.

This chain joins TRBV6-6 and TRBJ2-7; TRBD1 matches 8 bases. The ends lost 8 bases at V and 4 bases at J; junction bases unmatched: 4. Germline-derived CDR1 and CDR2 are MNHNY and SVGAGI (reference sequence). The CDR3 spans 12 residues. CDR3 in amino acids: CASRQGRYEQYF. CDR3 coding DNA: TGTGCCAGCCGACAGGGGAGGTACGAGCAGTACTTC.